This TCR beta chain was identified in a study of CD8+CD57+ T cells in acquired aplastic anemia. Study-level results: The number of CD8+ CDR3 sequences shared by patients and controls was twenty-nine.

A remark on this clonotype: Its antigen remains unidentified.

TCR beta VDJ combinations and CDR3 sequences were profiled from genomic DNA. TCRdb reprocessed the reads via MiXCR and lists one record per CDR3 protein. The sample has 400,000 to 500,000 distinct CDR3 sequences; 65% to 80% are singletons. The V end was cut by 1 base, the J end by 4 bases, with 14 bases between. This CDR3 region has 15 residues. Germline CDR1 reads SGHDT; CDR2 reads YYEEEE. Sequencing input: sorted CD4+, CD8+, or CD8+CD57+ T cells (not recorded which) from PBMCs. This TCR was sampled from a human donor in good health, serving as a control. The V gene is TRBV5-6, the J gene TRBJ1-2, with a weak D call TRBD1 (5 bases). The CDR3 reads CASSLSGASFYGYTF. The CDR3 region has the DNA TGTGCCAGCAGCTTGTCTGGGGCCAGCTTCTATGGCTACACCTTC.